A selection of T cell receptor beta chains follows, all from one sample in a study of human T cells and chemical hapten exposure. TCRdb fed the RACE reads into MiXCR, producing one record per CDR3 protein. Of about 51,000 distinct CDR3 sequences listed, roughly 9.9% are singletons. The sequencing used whole blood, collected in connection with sensitization to the hapten diphenylcyclopropenone (DPC). All receptors come from a woman between 35 and 50 years old with alopecia areata. Some clones in this sample may be carry-over from other donors' samples. CDR3s leave out the opening cysteine and the closing phenylalanine or tryptophan. The size of a clone is reported for some rows only, either as once, few or many, or as a class for expanded clones.

CDR3aa | j_gene | abundance | len | v_gene
ASSLDLLNTEAF | TRBJ1-1 | many | 12 | TRBV11-2
ASSLAPEETQY | TRBJ2-5 | many | 11 | TRBV7-7
ASSQDPSGGLGSYEQY | TRBJ2-7 | - | 16 | TRBV4-1
SARVGQPQH | TRBJ1-5 | many | 9 | TRBV20-1
ASTLGPSTEAF | TRBJ1-1 | few | 11 | TRBV6-1
ASSQTSGGNNEQF | TRBJ2-1 | few | 13 | TRBV3-1
ASSPPFRGRGDTQY | TRBJ2-3 | - | 14 | TRBV18
ARGQATNTGELF | TRBJ2-2 | many | 12 | TRBV30
ASRGQGTAKNIQY | TRBJ2-4 | - | 13 | TRBV2
ASRDRRNEKLF | TRBJ1-4 | - | 11 | TRBV19
ASSGTTYNEQF | TRBJ2-1 | few | 11 | TRBV6-2/TRBV6-3
AWRGVGEAGELF | TRBJ2-2 | many | 12 | TRBV30
ASSPGGESYGYT | TRBJ1-2 | many | 12 | TRBV18
ASSQTLAGALSISEQF | TRBJ2-1 | - | 16 | TRBV3-1
ASSPWTGLTGELF | TRBJ2-2 | few | 13 | TRBV11-2
ASSPGTSGEQY | TRBJ2-7 | few | 11 | TRBV7-2
SVELTQGQTQY | TRBJ2-5 | many | 11 | TRBV29-1
ASSRQAYSYEQY | TRBJ2-7 | many | 12 | TRBV7-8
ASSLGRISTDTQY | TRBJ2-3 | - | 13 | TRBV14
ASSAWNPGTGREYNEQF | TRBJ2-1 | many | 17 | TRBV5-1
ASSSGKGEFNQPQH | TRBJ1-5 | few | 14 | TRBV7-9
ASSHIGMGGGKPYNEQF | TRBJ2-1 | - | 17 | TRBV4-1
ASSYSKGLETQY | TRBJ2-5 | many | 12 | TRBV6-6
ASSWGRESDTQY | TRBJ2-3 | many | 12 | TRBV7-3
SVHAVETQY | TRBJ2-5 | - | 9 | TRBV29-1
ASSYSRSNYGYT | TRBJ1-2 | - | 12 | TRBV6-5
ASSQERTYQPQH | TRBJ1-5 | few | 12 | TRBV3-1
ASSSAGPGLAGSSSYNEQF | TRBJ2-1 | few | 19 | TRBV7-9
ASSRRRAVPWYEQY | TRBJ2-7 | - | 14 | TRBV21-1
ASSVDPQDNQPQH | TRBJ1-5 | few | 13 | TRBV9
ASSAGKTDTQY | TRBJ2-3 | many | 11 | TRBV7-9
AGPPRILNQPQH | TRBJ1-5 | many | 12 | TRBV13
AISELNGSGGRTDTQY | TRBJ2-3 | few | 16 | TRBV10-3
ASSLGAVGRTEAF | TRBJ1-1 | - | 13 | TRBV7-7
ASSLVVSPLH | TRBJ1-6 | many | 10 | TRBV5-6
APTRGSGNEKLF | TRBJ1-4 | many | 12 | TRBV30
ASSLTYRDPYEQY | TRBJ2-7 | - | 13 | TRBV7-2
ASSFAGSREQF | TRBJ2-1 | - | 11 | TRBV5-1
ASSQAVPNSPLH | TRBJ1-6 | few | 12 | TRBV4-1
AIRDRENTEAF | TRBJ1-1 | many | 11 | TRBV10-3
ASSPPSLRASDEQY | TRBJ2-7 | many | 14 | TRBV18
ACSLSPGTIRFPLVQF | TRBJ2-1 | - | 16 | TRBV5-1
ASSSMVYEQY | TRBJ2-7 | many | 10 | TRBV7-2
SARVRGYAGRREAF | TRBJ1-1 | many | 14 | TRBV20-1
ASSPQVNTEAF | TRBJ1-1 | few | 11 | TRBV28
ASSPSLFGQPQH | TRBJ1-5 | many | 12 | TRBV18
AWSGDRGLYEQY | TRBJ2-7 | many | 12 | TRBV30
ASSLEAHTDTQY | TRBJ2-3 | few | 12 | TRBV5-1
PCTGELF | TRBJ2-2 | - | 7 | TRBV29-1
ASSLMGQGVIPFGYT | TRBJ1-2 | many | 15 | TRBV28
AWNRDRSAYNSPLH | TRBJ1-6 | many | 14 | TRBV30
ASSLAWDTGELF | TRBJ2-2 | - | 12 | TRBV28
AWSVGRPNSPLH | TRBJ1-6 | few | 12 | TRBV30
SATGRVTGELF | TRBJ2-2 | few | 11 | TRBV29-1
ASSPLRGEAF | TRBJ1-1 | many | 10 | TRBV7-6
SVEMSGGASH | TRBJ2-5 | many | 10 | TRBV29-1
ASSQDALAGYEQY | TRBJ2-7 | - | 13 | TRBV4-1
SARSGQGLREQY | TRBJ2-7 | many | 12 | TRBV20-1
ASSWDLSYEQY | TRBJ2-7 | many | 11 | TRBV5-1
ASSPQTGYQETQY | TRBJ2-5 | medium-sized | 13 | TRBV7-2